This TCR beta chain appears in the sequencing data of a study of T cell repertoires in cytomegalovirus infection. Overall study context: Public TCR beta signature analysis indicated the presence of both CMV infection and matching HLA type. Study results and caveats: Individuals carrying CMV plus the relevant HLA were identified by cumulative frequency of public TCR beta families.

Concerning this clonotype: The target antigen is unknown.

TCRdb ran MiXCR on the reads and lists one entry per CDR3 protein. Of 750,000 to 900,000 distinct CDR3 sequences in the sample, 25% to 30% were seen once. The receptor comes from a human donor in good health (CMV status not recorded). Some clones in this sample may be carry-over from other donors' samples. The sequencing used cultured CD8+ T cells from PBMCs, collected from culture after CMV antigen stimulation.

The CDR3 coding sequence is TGTGCCAGCAGCAAACTAGTAGGGGGCCCCACAGATACGCAGTATTTT. Encoded protein: CASSKLVGGPTDTQYF. V usage is TRBV5-4 and J usage is TRBJ2-3; 7 nucleotides line up with TRBD1. After removal of 4 bases from V and 2 bases from J, the junction contained 10 bases not matched to a gene. The germline gives CDR1 SGHNT, CDR2 YYREEE (reference sequence). CDR3 length: 16 amino acids.